These T cell receptor beta chains were read from a single sample in a study of cytomegalovirus exposure and HLA in healthy donors. Some clones are missing from TCRdb's copy, which holds only in-frame ones; the method was immunoSEQ multiplex PCR. The profile shows 160,000 or so clones, around 72% of them singletons. The sample taken for sequencing was PBMCs. These receptors all come from a woman aged 40-49 years in good health and CMV-seropositive. Both conserved end residues are part of each CDR3. A D gene is named only where the DNA matches it firmly. Size is omitted from some rows. Given values are once, few, many or a class for expanded clones.

d_gene	v_gene	abundance	j_gene	CDR3nt	CDR3aa
.	TRBV11-2	.	TRBJ1-1	TGTGCCAGCAGCTACAGTGGATACACTGAAGCTTTCTTT	CASSYSGYTEAFF
.	TRBV7-9	.	TRBJ2-2	TGTGCCAGCAGTCGTAGAGCCGGGGAGCTGTTTTTT	CASSRRAGELFF
.	TRBV28	.	TRBJ2-5	TGTGCCAGCAGAGCCGGGACACGCCTAGGGACCCAGTACTTC	CASRAGTRLGTQYF
TRBD2	TRBV2	.	TRBJ2-3	TGTGCCAACCTACTAGCGGGGGGACCCGATACGCAGTATTTT	CANLLAGGPDTQYF
.	TRBV4-3	.	TRBJ1-1	TGCGCCAGCAGCCGAGGGGGTATGAACACTGAAGCTTTCTTT	CASSRGGMNTEAFF
.	TRBV19	.	TRBJ2-1	TGTGCCAGTAGTATGGGACTGTTCAATGAGCAGTTCTTC	CASSMGLFNEQFF
TRBD2	TRBV5-4	.	TRBJ2-5	TGTGCCAGCAGCTGGGCTAGCGGTTGGGGTCAAGAGACCCAGTACTTC	CASSWASGWGQETQYF
.	TRBV18	.	TRBJ1-4	TGTGCCAGCTCACCAATCAGGGGTTCCAATGAAAAACTGTTTTTT	CASSPIRGSNEKLFF
.	TRBV6-1	.	TRBJ1-1	TGTGCCAGCAGGGCCTTCATGAACACTGAAGCTTTCTTT	CASRAFMNTEAFF
TRBD1	TRBV4-2	.	TRBJ1-1	TGTGCCAGCAGCCAGTCGCAGGGGGCATCCCCCTGGATTGAAGCTTTCTTT	CASSQSQGASPWIEAFF
.	TRBV7-3	.	TRBJ2-3	TGTGCCAGCAGCTACGGGGGTCTCACAGATACGCAGTATTTT	CASSYGGLTDTQYF
.	TRBV7-2	once	TRBJ2-3	TGTGCCAGCAGCTTAGATTACTCTCCCACAGATACGCAGTATTTT	CASSLDYSPTDTQYF
.	TRBV28	.	TRBJ1-2	TGTGCCAGCAGTCAGGGCCCCCTCTATGGCTACACCTTC	CASSQGPLYGYTF
TRBD1	TRBV5-1	.	TRBJ1-1	TGCGCCAGCAGCTTGGGGGACAGGGCAAACACTGAAGCTTTCTTT	CASSLGDRANTEAFF
.	TRBV25-1	.	TRBJ1-2	TGTGCCAGCCAGGATACAGGGCTTCAGGGCGGCTACACCTTC	CASQDTGLQGGYTF
.	TRBV5-1	.	TRBJ1-1	TGCGCCAGCAGCTTGGGGGAGGGGACTGAAGCTTTCTTT	CASSLGEGTEAFF
.	TRBV30	.	TRBJ1-2	TGTGCCTGGGAGCGGGACGGACGCAGGACCTTC	CAWERDGRRTF
TRBD1	TRBV6-1	.	TRBJ1-2	TGTGCCAGCAGTCCGGGACAGGCTAACTATGGCTACACCTTC	CASSPGQANYGYTF
TRBD1	TRBV2	.	TRBJ1-6	TGTGCCAGCATCCCTTGGACAGGGGGACTTAATTCACCCCTCCACTTT	CASIPWTGGLNSPLHF
TRBD2	TRBV7-3	.	TRBJ2-3	TGTGCCAGCAAGCGGGAGACGCAGTATTTT	CASKRETQYF
.	TRBV29-1	.	TRBJ1-1	TGCAGCGTTGAAGATCATCTGTACGAGACTAACGAAGCTTTCTTT	CSVEDHLYETNEAFF
.	TRBV11-1	.	TRBJ1-4	TGTGCCAGCAGCCGCGACAGAGCTAATGAAAAACTGTTTTTT	CASSRDRANEKLFF
.	TRBV6-1	.	TRBJ2-2	TGTGCCAGCTCCAGGGATGTCCCCAACACCGGGGAGCTGTTTTTT	CASSRDVPNTGELFF
.	TRBV5-8	few	TRBJ1-1	TGTGCCAGCAGCTTGATCTCGGCTTTCTTT	CASSLISAFF
.	TRBV19	.	TRBJ1-1	TGTGCCAGTAGTATTAGTGTCTACAGGACTGAAGCTTTCTTT	CASSISVYRTEAFF
.	TRBV7-3	.	TRBJ2-2	TGTGCCAGCAGCTCAGGTCAGGCCGGGGAGCTGTTTTTT	CASSSGQAGELFF
.	TRBV7-2	few	TRBJ2-5	TGTGCCAGCAGCCCCCACGGACACGAGACCCAGTACTTC	CASSPHGHETQYF
.	TRBV2	.	TRBJ2-1	TGTGCCAGCAGTGGTCGGGGCAATGAGCAGTTCTTC	CASSGRGNEQFF
.	TRBV25-1	.	TRBJ1-2	TGTGCCAGCAGTGAATCTGCGACTCGGGGCTACACCTTC	CASSESATRGYTF
.	TRBV5-1	.	TRBJ2-1	TGCGCCAGCAGCTTGGCGGGGGAAAGCTCCTACAATGAGCAGTTCTTC	CASSLAGESSYNEQFF
.	TRBV2	.	TRBJ1-2	TGTGCCAGCAGTGATGGGCCCTTATATGGCTACACCTTC	CASSDGPLYGYTF
TRBD1	TRBV7-8	.	TRBJ1-4	TGTGCCAGCAGCCTAAACAGGGGTGGGGAAAAACTGTTTTTT	CASSLNRGGEKLFF
.	TRBV19	.	TRBJ1-1	TGTGCCAGTAGTATATCGGGGAAGGTCACTGAAGCTTTCTTT	CASSISGKVTEAFF
.	TRBV5-1	.	TRBJ2-5	TGCGCCAGCTTCCGGACAGTCGAGACCCAGTACTTC	CASFRTVETQYF
.	TRBV5-1	.	TRBJ1-4	TGCGCCAGCAGCTTCAGGGTAGGGGAAAAACTGTTTTTT	CASSFRVGEKLFF
.	TRBV30	.	TRBJ2-1	TGTGCCTGGAGTGTGGCCGCGGGGCAGTTCTTC	CAWSVAAGQFF
TRBD2	TRBV5-1	.	TRBJ2-1	TGCGCCAGCAGCTTGGCACTCGGGGGGGCAAGTGCCAATGAGCAGTTCTTC	CASSLALGGASANEQFF
TRBD1	TRBV5-1	.	TRBJ2-7	TGCGCCAGCAGCTTGGAGACAGGGGGTGTCGAGCAGTACTTC	CASSLETGGVEQYF
.	TRBV19	.	TRBJ2-2	TGTGCCAGTAGGCGCCAGGAGGTAAACACCGGGGAGCTGTTTTTT	CASRRQEVNTGELFF
.	TRBV27	once	TRBJ1-2	TGTGCCAGCAGTTCGCCAGGAAACCCCTATGGCTACACCTTC	CASSSPGNPYGYTF
.	TRBV5-4	.	TRBJ2-7	TGTGCCAGCAGCTCTACCGGGTACGAGCAGTACTTC	CASSSTGYEQYF
.	TRBV5-1	.	TRBJ2-1	TGCGCCAGCAGCTCAGGCGGGGACGATGAGCAGTTCTTC	CASSSGGDDEQFF
TRBD1	TRBV7-2	.	TRBJ2-7	TGTGCCAGCAGCTCACAAACAGGGGGTGGATACGAGCAGTACTTC	CASSSQTGGGYEQYF
.	TRBV19	.	TRBJ2-2	TGTGCCAGTAGAGAAAGGGGGACCGGGGAGCTGTTTTTT	CASRERGTGELFF
TRBD1	TRBV4-3	once	TRBJ2-6	TGCGCCAGCAGCCAAGATACAGGGGCCAACGGCCTGACTTTC	CASSQDTGANGLTF
.	TRBV6-5	few	TRBJ1-5	TGTGCCAGCAGGTCGGGGGGTTCCAATCAGCCCCAGCATTTT	CASRSGGSNQPQHF